This T cell receptor (beta chain) was documented in a study of control samples from healthy donors and cancer patients (dated by TCRdb to 2018 to 2020). Library construction relied on the immunoSEQ multiplex PCR assay. The table comes from immuneACCESS by way of TCRdb, which keeps in-frame sequences with V and J called. Part of the clones is missing from these tables; in studies checked, under half for an unresolved V gene and the rest for unknown reasons. The sample includes about 28,000 clones, with 75% to 95% observed a single time. Roughly 12% of the sample is in the top ten clones. This clone was picked up a small number of times. It lacks a known antigen. The sample holds no much larger clone one base away, and base qualities are not on file. CDR1 and CDR2, per the germline V gene, are MNHEY and SVGEGT. V is pared back by 5 bases and J by 9 bases, with 20 bases lying between the germline termini. Taken from cysteine to phenylalanine, the CDR3 has 15 residues. The sequence is cut down to CDR3 DNA, 45 bases in frame from base 1.

Recombination joined TRBV6-2 or TRBV6-3 with TRBJ1-3; TRBD1 might be the D gene, on 5 matching bases. This TCR derives from a man in his forties or fifties with lung cancer. Sequenced: PBMCs. The CDR3: CASSIVTGSTATIYF. The DNA sequence is TGTGCCAGCAGTATTGTTACAGGATCAACGGCCACCATATATTTT.